This TCR beta chain was identified in a study of CD8+ T cells in alopecia areata. The table lists this clone with a few counts. V was pared by 3 bases and J by 5 bases, with 16 bases between. This CDR3 is built from 14 residues. The germline V gene encodes CDR1 SQVTM and CDR2 ANQGSEA. Described treatment: oral pan-JAK inhibitor, 5-10 mg twice daily. Sequencing templates came from extracted RNA that was reverse transcribed into cDNA. Some clones are missing from TCRdb's copy, which holds only in-frame ones; the method was immunoSEQ multiplex PCR. The sample yields over 150,000 clones, about 53% seen once.

The starting material was CD8+ T cells sorted from blood, obtained at week 24, from a patient treated with tofacitinib. The sequence was obtained from a human donor with alopecia areata. J is TRBJ1-1 and V is TRBV29-1, with D possibly being TRBD1 (5 bases). CDR3 nucleotide sequence: TGCAGCGTTGAGCAAGCAGGCGGGGGGACTGAAGCTTTCTTT. It encodes CSVEQAGGGTEAFF.